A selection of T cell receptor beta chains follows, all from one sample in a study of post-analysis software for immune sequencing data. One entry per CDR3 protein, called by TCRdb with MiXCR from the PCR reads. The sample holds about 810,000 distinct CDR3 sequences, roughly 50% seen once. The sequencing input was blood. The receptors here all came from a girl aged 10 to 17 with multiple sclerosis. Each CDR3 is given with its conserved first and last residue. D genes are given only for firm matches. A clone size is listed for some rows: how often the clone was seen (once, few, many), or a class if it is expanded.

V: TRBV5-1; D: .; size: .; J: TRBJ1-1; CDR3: CASSLVGVMNTEAFF; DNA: TGCGCCAGCAGCTTGGTCGGGGTCATGAACACTGAAGCTTTCTTT
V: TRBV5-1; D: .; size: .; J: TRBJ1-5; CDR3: CASRGSGDQPQHF; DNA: TGCGCCAGCAGGGGTTCTGGGGATCAGCCCCAGCATTTT
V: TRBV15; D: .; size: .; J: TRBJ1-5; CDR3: CATSRGSNRDISQPQHF; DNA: TGTGCCACCAGCAGAGGATCCAACCGGGACATCTCTCAGCCCCAGCATTTT
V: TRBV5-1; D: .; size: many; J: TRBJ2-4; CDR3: CASSLTTPDIQYF; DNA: TGCGCCAGCAGCTTGACTACCCCTGACATTCAGTACTTC
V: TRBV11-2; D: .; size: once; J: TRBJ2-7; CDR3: CASTSRGAGIYEQYF; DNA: TGTGCCAGCACCTCGCGGGGCGCAGGTATCTACGAGCAGTACTTC
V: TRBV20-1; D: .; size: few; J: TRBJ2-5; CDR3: CSAPDSPRGETQYF; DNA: TGCAGTGCTCCGGACAGTCCAAGGGGAGAGACCCAGTACTTC
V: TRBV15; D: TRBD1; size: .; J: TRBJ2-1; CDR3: CATSRDPGQGHNEQFF; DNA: TGTGCCACCAGCAGAGATCCCGGACAGGGCCACAATGAGCAGTTCTTC
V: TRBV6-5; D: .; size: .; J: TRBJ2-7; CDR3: CASSAQGPSYEQYF; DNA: TGTGCCAGCAGTGCGCAGGGGCCGTCCTACGAGCAGTACTTC
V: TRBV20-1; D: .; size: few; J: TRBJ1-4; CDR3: CSASVPATNEKLFF; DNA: TGCAGTGCGTCGGTCCCCGCAACTAATGAAAAACTGTTTTTT
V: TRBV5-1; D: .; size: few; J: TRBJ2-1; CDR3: CASSPFQRGNEQFF; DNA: TGCGCCAGCAGCCCCTTTCAAAGGGGGAATGAGCAGTTCTTC
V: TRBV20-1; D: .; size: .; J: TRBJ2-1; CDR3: CSARDQKFLYNEQFF; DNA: TGCAGTGCTAGAGATCAAAAATTTCTTTACAATGAGCAGTTCTTC
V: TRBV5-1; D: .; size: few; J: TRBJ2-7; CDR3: CASSLLAGHEQYF; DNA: TGCGCCAGCAGCTTATTGGCAGGGCACGAGCAGTACTTC
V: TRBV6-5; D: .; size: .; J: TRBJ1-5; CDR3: CASSPRPSYSNQPQHF; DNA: TGTGCCAGCAGCCCACGGCCCTCTTATAGCAATCAGCCCCAGCATTTT
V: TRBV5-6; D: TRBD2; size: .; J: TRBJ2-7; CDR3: CASSSKLGLAGSYEQYF; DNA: TGTGCCAGCAGCTCGAAATTGGGACTAGCGGGATCCTACGAGCAGTACTTC
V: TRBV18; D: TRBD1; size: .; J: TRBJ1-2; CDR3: CASSPQTGAVKGYTF; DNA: TGTGCCAGCTCACCCCAGACAGGGGCGGTGAAGGGCTACACCTTC
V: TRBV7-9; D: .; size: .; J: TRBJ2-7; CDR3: CASGPRRSIRYEQYF; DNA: TGTGCCAGCGGCCCAAGACGGTCGATACGGTACGAGCAGTACTTC
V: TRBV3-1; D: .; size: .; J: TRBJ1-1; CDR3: CASSRLHSNTEAFF; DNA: TGTGCCAGCAGCCGCCTACATTCAAACACTGAAGCTTTCTTT
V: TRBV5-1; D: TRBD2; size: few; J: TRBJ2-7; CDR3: CASSPFPSGDLGEQYF; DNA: TGCGCCAGCAGCCCCTTCCCCAGCGGGGACTTGGGCGAGCAGTACTTC
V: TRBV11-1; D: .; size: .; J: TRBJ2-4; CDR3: CASSLGSAVSNRRGLAKNIQYF; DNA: TGTGCCAGCAGCTTAGGGTCCGCGGTTTCGAATCGCCGCGGCCTAGCCAAAAACATTCAGTACTTC
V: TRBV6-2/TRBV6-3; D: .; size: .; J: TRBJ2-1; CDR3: CASSYAPARQFF; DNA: TGTGCCAGCAGTTACGCCCCGGCCCGGCAGTTCTTC
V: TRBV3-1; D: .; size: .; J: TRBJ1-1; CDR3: CASSQWKGLHTEAFF; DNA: TGTGCCAGCAGCCAATGGAAGGGTCTGCACACTGAAGCTTTCTTT
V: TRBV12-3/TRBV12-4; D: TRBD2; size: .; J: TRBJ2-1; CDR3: CASSLLGLNAGHFEQFF; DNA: TGTGCCAGCAGTTTATTGGGACTAAACGCGGGGCATTTTGAGCAGTTCTTC
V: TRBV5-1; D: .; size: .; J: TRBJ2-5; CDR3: CASSWGLIQETQYF; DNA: TGCGCCAGCAGCTGGGGACTGATACAAGAGACCCAGTACTTC
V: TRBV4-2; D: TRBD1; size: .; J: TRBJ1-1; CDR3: CASSQDLDRMNTEAFF; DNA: TGTGCCAGCAGCCAAGATTTGGACAGGATGAACACTGAAGCTTTCTTT
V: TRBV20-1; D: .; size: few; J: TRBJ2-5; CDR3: CSARDSPRVTQYF; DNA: TGCAGTGCTAGAGATTCCCCCCGGGTGACCCAGTACTTC
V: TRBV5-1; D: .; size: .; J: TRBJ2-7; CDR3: CASSLISAGARLREQYF; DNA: TGCGCCAGCAGCTTGATTTCGGCGGGGGCGCGGCTGAGGGAGCAGTACTTC
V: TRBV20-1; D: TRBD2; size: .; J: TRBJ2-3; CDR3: CSARGFIAGKGTDTQYF; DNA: TGCAGTGCTAGAGGATTTATAGCGGGGAAAGGCACAGATACGCAGTATTTT
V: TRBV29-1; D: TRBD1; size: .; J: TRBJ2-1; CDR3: CGVGVTGGYNEQFF; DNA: TGCGGCGTTGGGGTGACAGGGGGATACAATGAGCAGTTCTTC
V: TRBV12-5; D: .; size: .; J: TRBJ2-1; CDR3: CASGGNYGEQFF; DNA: TGTGCTAGTGGGGGGAACTATGGTGAGCAGTTCTTC
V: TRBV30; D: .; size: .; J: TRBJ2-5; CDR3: CAWSVSLRQETQYF; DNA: TGTGCCTGGAGTGTCAGTCTTCGGCAAGAGACCCAGTACTTC
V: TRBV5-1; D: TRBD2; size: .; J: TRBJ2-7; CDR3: CASSRPGGYEQYF; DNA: TGCGCCAGCAGCAGACCGGGGGGCTACGAGCAGTACTTC
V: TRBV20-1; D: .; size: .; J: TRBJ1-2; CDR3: CSAGTLHYGYTF; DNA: TGCAGTGCGGGGACTCTTCACTATGGCTACACCTTC
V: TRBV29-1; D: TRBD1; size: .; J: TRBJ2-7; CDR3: CSVQGQGNYEQYF; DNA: TGCAGCGTTCAGGGACAGGGGAACTACGAGCAGTACTTC
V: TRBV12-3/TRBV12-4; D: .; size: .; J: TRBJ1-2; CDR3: CASSLAGLQGGYTF; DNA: TGTGCCAGCAGTTTAGCGGGTTTGCAGGGTGGCTACACCTTC
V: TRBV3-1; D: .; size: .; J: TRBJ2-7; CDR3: CASSQDGDSYEQYF; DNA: TGTGCCAGCAGCCAAGATGGGGACTCCTACGAGCAGTACTTC
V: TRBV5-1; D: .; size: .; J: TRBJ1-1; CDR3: CASSLAGPSNGEAFF; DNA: TGCGCCAGCAGCTTGGCCGGCCCTTCGAATGGTGAAGCTTTCTTT
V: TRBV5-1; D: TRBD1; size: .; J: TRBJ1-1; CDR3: CASSFPGQGGTEAFF; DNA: TGCGCCAGCAGCTTCCCCGGACAGGGGGGAACTGAAGCTTTCTTT
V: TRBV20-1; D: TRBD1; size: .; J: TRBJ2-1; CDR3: CSARRDRGLNEQFF; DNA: TGCAGTGCTAGGCGGGACAGGGGGCTCAATGAGCAGTTCTTC
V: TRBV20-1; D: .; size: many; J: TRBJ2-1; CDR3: CSARGLSSYNEQFF; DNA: TGCAGTGCTAGGGGCCTGAGCTCCTACAATGAGCAGTTCTTC